These T cell receptor beta chains were read from a single sample in a study of type 1 regulatory T cells. Their antigens remain unidentified. TCRdb redid the calling of the reads with MiXCR, one entry per CDR3 protein. The top ten clones hold 15% of a sample with more than 12,000 distinct CDR3 sequences, around 13% of them seen once. The specimen was cultured T cells, either the whole culture or a sorted T cell fraction (not recorded which). These receptors all stem from a human donor in good health. The CDR3 runs from the conserved cysteine through the conserved F or W. D genes are given only for firm matches. Clone size is given for some rows only: seen once, a few or many times, or a class if the clone is expanded.

d_call clone_size j_call v_call cdr3_nt cdr3_aa
- many TRBJ1-6 TRBV7-2 TGTGCCAGCAGCCCAGCCGTGATGGGGAATTCACCCCTCCACTTT CASSPAVMGNSPLHF
- - TRBJ2-1 TRBV6-5 TGTGCCAGCAGACGACACGGAGGGGATGAGCAGTCCTTC CASRRHGGDEQSF
TRBD2 - TRBJ2-3 TRBV19 TGTGCCAGTAGTATTCTAGCAGCGGGAGGGCTGCGAGATACGCAGTATTTT CASSILAAGGLRDTQYF
TRBD2 many TRBJ2-5 TRBV9 TGTGCCAGCAGCGTAGCAGGTTATAGCGGGAGTATTAACCAAGAGACCCAGTACTTC CASSVAGYSGSINQETQYF
TRBD1 - TRBJ1-6 TRBV5-1 TGCGCCAGCAGCTTGGCGGCACAGGGGATGAATTCACCCCTCCACTTT CASSLAAQGMNSPLHF
TRBD2 - TRBJ2-1 TRBV12-3/TRBV12-4 TGTGCCACCGCTATGGGGACTAGCGTTCATGAGCAGTTCTTC CATAMGTSVHEQFF
TRBD1 - TRBJ2-5 TRBV5-1 TGCGCCAGCAGCAAAAGGAACAGGGGATACCAAGAGACCCAGTACTTC CASSKRNRGYQETQYF
TRBD2 many TRBJ2-1 TRBV7-9 TGTGCCAGCAGCTTAGCGGGAGGGATGTTCAATGAGCAGTTCTTC CASSLAGGMFNEQFF
TRBD2 few TRBJ2-5 TRBV28 TGTGCCAGCAGCACCGTAGCGGGAGGGGAGACCCAGTACTTC CASSTVAGGETQYF
- many TRBJ2-3 TRBV5-1 TGCGCCAGCAGCTTCGACCCCGGACGCACAGATACGCAGTATTTT CASSFDPGRTDTQYF
- few TRBJ1-1 TRBV7-9 TGTGCCAACAGCTTAGGAACAGTCTCTGAAGCTTTCTTT CANSLGTVSEAFF
TRBD1 few TRBJ2-2 TRBV10-3 TGTGCCATCAGTGGGAAGACAGGGGCCACCGGGGAGCTGTTTTTT CAISGKTGATGELFF
- - TRBJ1-5 TRBV4-1 TGCGCCAGCAGCCAAGGCCGGGATCAGCCCCAGCATTTT CASSQGRDQPQHF
- - TRBJ2-7 TRBV27 TGTGCCAGCAGCCCCGGGCTTGATATGGAGCAGTACTTC CASSPGLDMEQYF